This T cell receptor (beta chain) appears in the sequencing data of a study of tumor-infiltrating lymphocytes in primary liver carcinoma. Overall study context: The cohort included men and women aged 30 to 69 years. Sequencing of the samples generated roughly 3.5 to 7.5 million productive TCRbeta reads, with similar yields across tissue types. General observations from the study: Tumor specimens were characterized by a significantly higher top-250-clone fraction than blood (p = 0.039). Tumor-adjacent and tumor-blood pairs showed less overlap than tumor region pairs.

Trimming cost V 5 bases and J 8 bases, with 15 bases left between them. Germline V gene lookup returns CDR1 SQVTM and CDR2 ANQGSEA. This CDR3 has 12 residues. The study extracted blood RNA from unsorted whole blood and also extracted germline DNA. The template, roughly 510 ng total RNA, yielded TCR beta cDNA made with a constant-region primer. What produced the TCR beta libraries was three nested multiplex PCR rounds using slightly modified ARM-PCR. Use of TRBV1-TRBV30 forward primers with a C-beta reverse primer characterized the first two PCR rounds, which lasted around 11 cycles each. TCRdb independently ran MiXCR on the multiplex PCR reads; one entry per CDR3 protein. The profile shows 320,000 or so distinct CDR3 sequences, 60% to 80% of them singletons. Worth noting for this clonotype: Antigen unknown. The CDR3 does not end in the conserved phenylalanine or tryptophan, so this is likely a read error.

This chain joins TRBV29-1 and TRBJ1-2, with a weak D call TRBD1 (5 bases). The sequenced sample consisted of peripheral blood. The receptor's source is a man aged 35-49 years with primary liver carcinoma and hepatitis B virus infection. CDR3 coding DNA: TGCAGCGTTCCTGGGGCAGCCGGCGGCTACACCCTC. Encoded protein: CSVPGAAGGYTL.